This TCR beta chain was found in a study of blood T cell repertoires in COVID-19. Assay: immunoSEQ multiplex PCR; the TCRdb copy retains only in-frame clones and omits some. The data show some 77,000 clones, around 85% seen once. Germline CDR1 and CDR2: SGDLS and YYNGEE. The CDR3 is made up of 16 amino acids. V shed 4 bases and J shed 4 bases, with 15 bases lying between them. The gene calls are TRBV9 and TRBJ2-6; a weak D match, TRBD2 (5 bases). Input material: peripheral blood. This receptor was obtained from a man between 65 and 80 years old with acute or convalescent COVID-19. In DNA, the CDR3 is TGTGCCAGCAGCCCCCGGGGAGAGGTCGGGGCCAACGTCCTGACTTTC. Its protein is CASSPRGEVGANVLTF. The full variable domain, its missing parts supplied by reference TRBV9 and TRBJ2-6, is DSGVTQTPKHLITATGQRVTLRCSPRSGDLSVYWYQQSLDQGLQFLIQYYNGEERAKGNILERFSAQQFPDLHSELNLSSLELGDSALYFCASSPRGEVGANVLTFGAGSRLTVL.